This is a list of T cell receptor beta chains from one sample in a study of blood T cell repertoires in COVID-19. Sequenced by immunoSEQ multiplex PCR; TCRdb stores in-frame clones only, minus some. The table lists some 220,000 clones, about 90% of them singletons. Specimen: PBMCs or T cells enriched from blood (not recorded which). The receptors derive from a woman in her forties or fifties in a cohort exposed to, infected with or recovered from COVID-19 (not recorded which). Each CDR3 is given with its conserved first and last residue. The D gene is left open where the match is weak. A row's size may be missing; if present it is once, few, many or a size class.

TRBV3-1/TRBV3-2	NA	TRBJ1-2	NA	TGTGCCAGCTCCTCACGGACAGACTATGGCTACACCTTC	CASSSRTDYGYTF
TRBV9	NA	TRBJ2-7	NA	TGTGCCAGCAATAGAGAGGGATTCTACGAGCAGTACTTC	CASNREGFYEQYF
TRBV18	TRBD1	TRBJ1-4	NA	TGTGCCAGCTCACCAGCAAGTGCAGGGGGCTCTGAAAAACTGTTTTTT	CASSPASAGGSEKLFF
TRBV4-1	TRBD1	TRBJ1-3	NA	TGCGCCAGCAGCCAAGATGCTCGAGGGACAGGGGAACCTGGAAACACCATATATTTT	CASSQDARGTGEPGNTIYF
TRBV4-1	TRBD1	TRBJ1-3	NA	TGCGCCAGCAGCCAAGAACAGGGGAACTCTGGAAACACCATATATTTT	CASSQEQGNSGNTIYF
TRBV19	NA	TRBJ1-5	once	TGTGCCAGTAGTATGGGCAGGGATAGCAATCAGCCCCAGCATTTT	CASSMGRDSNQPQHF
TRBV7-2	TRBD2	TRBJ2-3	NA	TGTGCCAGCAGCTTAGCGGCGCGGGGGGGCGCAGATACGCAGTATTTT	CASSLAARGGADTQYF
TRBV7-2	NA	TRBJ1-4	NA	TGTGCCAGCAGCCCCATTGGGTTACTAAGTGAAAAACTGTTTTTT	CASSPIGLLSEKLFF
TRBV27	NA	TRBJ1-2	few	TGTGCCAGCAGCCTAGCACGGGGGAGGCATGGCTACACCTTC	CASSLARGRHGYTF
TRBV6-4	NA	TRBJ1-1	NA	TGTGCCAGCAGCCCAGTAGAGGTGGGCACTGAAGCTTTCTTT	CASSPVEVGTEAFF
TRBV6-5	NA	TRBJ2-7	NA	TGTGCCAGCAGCCGGGCCGCGTCCAACACAGCGGCGCAGTACTTC	CASSRAASNTAAQYF
TRBV5-6	NA	TRBJ2-7	NA	TGTGCCAGCAGCACCAGGGGTAGCCACGAGCAGTACTTC	CASSTRGSHEQYF
TRBV7-9	TRBD1	TRBJ2-2	NA	TGTGCCAGCAGCGCACTACAGGGGCACACCGGGGAGCTGTTTTTT	CASSALQGHTGELFF
TRBV7-9	TRBD1	TRBJ1-1	NA	TGTGCCAGCAGCTTTACAGGGGACACTGAAGCTTTCTTT	CASSFTGDTEAFF
TRBV9	NA	TRBJ2-5	NA	TGTGCCAGCAGCCCAACAGGTCTTACCCAGTACTTC	CASSPTGLTQYF
TRBV19	TRBD1	TRBJ1-4	NA	TGTGCCAGTAGTATAGCGGTAGGGGGCCTCGAAAAACTGTTTTTT	CASSIAVGGLEKLFF
TRBV10-3	NA	TRBJ1-1	NA	TGTGCCATCAGTGTTACGGAGGTCAACACTGAAGCTTTCTTT	CAISVTEVNTEAFF
TRBV5-6	NA	TRBJ1-5	NA	TGTGCCAGCAGCTTTCGGGGGGTCCCTAGCAATCAGCCCCAGCATTTT	CASSFRGVPSNQPQHF
TRBV10-2	TRBD1	TRBJ2-5	NA	TGCGCCAGCACTAAGGACAGGAGCAAAGAGACCCAGTACTTC	CASTKDRSKETQYF
TRBV4-1	TRBD1	TRBJ1-2	NA	TGCGCCAGCAGCCGAGGACAGGCGAATGGCTACACCTTC	CASSRGQANGYTF
TRBV5-1	TRBD1	TRBJ2-3	NA	TGCGCCAGCAGAAGAGGGACAGGGGGCTTTCAATCCACAGATACGCAGTATTTT	CASRRGTGGFQSTDTQYF
TRBV10-3	NA	TRBJ1-1	NA	TGTGCCATCAGCTCGGGGGGGTACACTGAAGCTTTCTTT	CAISSGGYTEAFF
TRBV28	TRBD1	TRBJ1-5	NA	TGTGCCAGCAGGATCAACAGGGGTATGGATGGCAATCAGCCCCAGCATTTT	CASRINRGMDGNQPQHF
TRBV5-4	NA	TRBJ2-5	NA	TGTGCCAGCAGCTTCAAGGGAGGAGAGACCCAGTACTTC	CASSFKGGETQYF